Included here is one TCR beta chain sequence, with context. The data stem from a study of blood T cell repertoires in COVID-19. The overall study: Italy, Spain and the United States were the sources of the convalescent and acute COVID-19 samples. T cells, B-cell-depleted T cells, or PBMCs provided the cDNA or gDNA that served as material.

Original handling: Nucleated cell number was recorded as an estimate derived from reference gene primer amplification. The repertoire was sequenced with immunoSEQ multiplex PCR; TCRdb's copy has only in-frame clones and lacks some. Clone size and the V and J calls come from that table; the DNA yielded D and trimming. The sample has 80,000 or so clones; around 81% are singletons. This clonotype originated in an elderly man with acute or convalescent COVID-19. The sample was peripheral blood.

CDR3 loop: CASSRPQGLVTDTQYF. As DNA, the CDR3 is TGTGCCAGCAGCCGACCACAGGGTTTGGTCACAGATACGCAGTATTTT. The rearrangement uses TRBV28 and TRBJ2-3, with a weak D call TRBD1 (6 bases). The CDR3 runs 16 residues. The V gene lost 6 bases and the J gene lost 2 bases, with 18 bases spanning the gap. The germline V gene encodes CDR1 MDHEN and CDR2 SYDVKM.